These T cell receptor beta chains were read from a single sample in a study of blood T cell repertoires in COVID-19. Some clones are missing from TCRdb's copy, which holds only in-frame ones; the method was immunoSEQ multiplex PCR. Here the sample spans tens of thousands of clones, about nine tenths being singletons. Sequenced: peripheral blood. The receptors were gathered from a woman aged 45-65 years in a cohort sampled during active COVID-19. CDR3s include the opening cysteine and the closing phenylalanine or tryptophan. Each record gives: J gene, CDR3 length, V gene, clone size, D gene, CDR3 protein, CDR3 DNA. A D gene is named only where the DNA matches it firmly. For some rows the clone size is stated as once, few or many, or as a class when expanded; others skip it.

J gene: TRBJ2-5; CDR3 length: 15; V gene: TRBV7-2; clone size: -; D gene: TRBD2; CDR3 protein: CASSRGGTYTETQYF; CDR3 DNA: TGTGCCAGCAGCCGGGGGGGGACATATACAGAGACCCAGTACTTC
J gene: TRBJ1-1; CDR3 length: 14; V gene: TRBV3-1/TRBV3-2; clone size: -; D gene: TRBD1; CDR3 protein: CASSRLQGDTEAFF; CDR3 DNA: TGTGCCAGCAGCCGACTTCAGGGGGACACTGAAGCTTTCTTT
J gene: TRBJ2-3; CDR3 length: 14; V gene: TRBV28; clone size: -; D gene: TRBD2; CDR3 protein: CASRLAGPTDTQYF; CDR3 DNA: TGTGCCAGCAGACTAGCGGGTCCCACAGATACGCAGTATTTT
J gene: TRBJ2-7; CDR3 length: 13; V gene: TRBV3-1/TRBV3-2; clone size: -; D gene: -; CDR3 protein: CASSQAGASEQYF; CDR3 DNA: TGTGCCAGCAGCCAGGCAGGGGCTTCCGAGCAGTACTTC
J gene: TRBJ1-1; CDR3 length: 16; V gene: TRBV19; clone size: few; D gene: TRBD1; CDR3 protein: CASSIGRGRGNTEAFF; CDR3 DNA: TGTGCCAGTAGTATTGGCAGGGGGCGGGGGAACACTGAAGCTTTCTTT
J gene: TRBJ2-2; CDR3 length: 15; V gene: TRBV5-6; clone size: -; D gene: -; CDR3 protein: CASSAGRWGAGELFF; CDR3 DNA: TGTGCCAGCAGCGCGGGACGTTGGGGCGCCGGGGAGCTGTTTTTT
J gene: TRBJ2-1; CDR3 length: 20; V gene: TRBV5-1; clone size: -; D gene: TRBD2; CDR3 protein: CASSIPNTSGVPSSYNEQFF; CDR3 DNA: TGCGCCAGCAGCATCCCCAATACTAGCGGGGTACCGAGCTCCTACAATGAGCAGTTCTTC
J gene: TRBJ2-1; CDR3 length: 16; V gene: TRBV5-1; clone size: -; D gene: TRBD2; CDR3 protein: CASSLSLAGSYNEQFF; CDR3 DNA: TGCGCCAGCAGCCTCAGCCTAGCGGGATCCTACAATGAGCAGTTCTTC
J gene: TRBJ2-2; CDR3 length: 15; V gene: TRBV7-9; clone size: -; D gene: TRBD1; CDR3 protein: CASSSGTANTGELFF; CDR3 DNA: TGTGCCAGCAGCTCAGGGACAGCCAACACCGGGGAGCTGTTTTTT
J gene: TRBJ2-5; CDR3 length: 15; V gene: TRBV5-1; clone size: -; D gene: -; CDR3 protein: CASSLIGEGGETQYF; CDR3 DNA: TGCGCCAGCAGCTTGATAGGGGAAGGCGGAGAGACCCAGTACTTC
J gene: TRBJ1-2; CDR3 length: 12; V gene: TRBV6-5; clone size: -; D gene: -; CDR3 protein: CASSSGAWGYTF; CDR3 DNA: TGTGCCAGCAGTTCAGGGGCTTGGGGCTACACCTTC
J gene: TRBJ2-1; CDR3 length: 13; V gene: TRBV12-3/TRBV12-4; clone size: -; D gene: TRBD2; CDR3 protein: CASSLGGWDEQFF; CDR3 DNA: TGTGCCAGCAGTTTGGGGGGGTGGGATGAGCAGTTCTTC
J gene: TRBJ2-3; CDR3 length: 13; V gene: TRBV28; clone size: -; D gene: TRBD1; CDR3 protein: CASRQGETDTQYF; CDR3 DNA: TGTGCCAGTCGACAGGGAGAGACAGATACGCAGTATTTT
J gene: TRBJ1-1; CDR3 length: 15; V gene: TRBV7-9; clone size: once; D gene: TRBD1; CDR3 protein: CASSSQGAGDTEAFF; CDR3 DNA: TGTGCCAGCAGCTCCCAGGGGGCTGGGGACACTGAAGCTTTCTTT
J gene: TRBJ2-7; CDR3 length: 13; V gene: TRBV6-5; clone size: -; D gene: TRBD2; CDR3 protein: CAGKGTSRYEQYF; CDR3 DNA: TGTGCCGGCAAAGGGACTAGCCGCTACGAGCAGTACTTC
J gene: TRBJ2-7; CDR3 length: 12; V gene: TRBV9; clone size: -; D gene: TRBD2; CDR3 protein: CASSVEGGPRYF; CDR3 DNA: TGTGCCAGCAGCGTAGAGGGAGGGCCAAGGTACTTC
J gene: TRBJ2-1; CDR3 length: 15; V gene: TRBV10-1; clone size: -; D gene: TRBD2; CDR3 protein: CASSDLGRGENEQFF; CDR3 DNA: TGCGCCAGCAGTGACCTGGGGCGGGGGGAGAATGAGCAGTTCTTC
J gene: TRBJ2-7; CDR3 length: 15; V gene: TRBV6-5; clone size: -; D gene: TRBD2; CDR3 protein: CASRLFGGSIYEQYF; CDR3 DNA: TGTGCCAGCAGGTTGTTCGGGGGGAGCATCTACGAGCAGTACTTC
J gene: TRBJ1-5; CDR3 length: 18; V gene: TRBV18; clone size: -; D gene: TRBD1; CDR3 protein: CASSAPGQGPTSNQPQHF; CDR3 DNA: TGTGCCAGCTCAGCCCCGGGACAGGGACCGACCAGCAATCAGCCCCAGCATTTT
J gene: TRBJ2-7; CDR3 length: 14; V gene: TRBV6-5; clone size: -; D gene: -; CDR3 protein: CASSYSAQPYEQYF; CDR3 DNA: TGTGCCAGCAGTTACTCGGCACAACCCTACGAGCAGTACTTC
J gene: TRBJ1-1; CDR3 length: 14; V gene: TRBV27; clone size: -; D gene: TRBD1; CDR3 protein: CASSVQGLLTEAFF; CDR3 DNA: TGTGCCAGCAGTGTACAGGGGTTGCTGACTGAAGCTTTCTTT
J gene: TRBJ1-4; CDR3 length: 15; V gene: TRBV19; clone size: -; D gene: TRBD1; CDR3 protein: CASSMWAGGNEKLFF; CDR3 DNA: TGTGCCAGTAGTATGTGGGCAGGGGGTAATGAAAAACTGTTTTTT
J gene: TRBJ1-2; CDR3 length: 15; V gene: TRBV28; clone size: -; D gene: TRBD1; CDR3 protein: CASRGTGTGARGYTF; CDR3 DNA: TGTGCCAGCAGGGGGACAGGGACAGGGGCAAGGGGCTACACCTTC
J gene: TRBJ1-1; CDR3 length: 14; V gene: TRBV6-1; clone size: -; D gene: -; CDR3 protein: CASSEDGEYTEAFF; CDR3 DNA: TGTGCCAGCAGTGAAGATGGGGAGTATACTGAAGCTTTCTTT
J gene: TRBJ2-3; CDR3 length: 16; V gene: TRBV5-1; clone size: -; D gene: TRBD1; CDR3 protein: CASSLGRDRVTDTQYF; CDR3 DNA: TGCGCCAGCAGCTTGGGTCGGGACAGGGTGACAGATACGCAGTATTTT
J gene: TRBJ1-4; CDR3 length: 16; V gene: TRBV28; clone size: -; D gene: -; CDR3 protein: CASSYYKGVWGEKLFF; CDR3 DNA: TGTGCCAGCAGTTATTATAAGGGGGTATGGGGGGAAAAACTGTTTTTT
J gene: TRBJ1-5; CDR3 length: 15; V gene: TRBV10-3; clone size: -; D gene: TRBD1; CDR3 protein: CAISDPRQGNQPQHF; CDR3 DNA: TGTGCCATCAGCGACCCCCGACAGGGAAACCAGCCCCAGCATTTT
J gene: TRBJ2-2; CDR3 length: 16; V gene: TRBV10-3; clone size: once; D gene: TRBD2; CDR3 protein: CAISESSGSNTGELFF; CDR3 DNA: TGTGCCATCAGTGAGTCTAGCGGGTCGAACACCGGGGAGCTGTTTTTT
J gene: TRBJ2-5; CDR3 length: 17; V gene: TRBV5-4; clone size: -; D gene: TRBD2; CDR3 protein: CASSLGLAGTLGETQYF; CDR3 DNA: TGTGCCAGCAGCTTGGGACTAGCGGGGACACTAGGGGAGACCCAGTACTTC
J gene: TRBJ1-4; CDR3 length: 18; V gene: TRBV6-1; clone size: -; D gene: TRBD1; CDR3 protein: CASSGTGGAGTGREKLFF; CDR3 DNA: TGTGCCAGCAGTGGAACCGGGGGGGCCGGGACAGGGAGGGAAAAACTGTTTTTT
J gene: TRBJ2-7; CDR3 length: 11; V gene: TRBV28; clone size: -; D gene: -; CDR3 protein: CASNRGNEQYF; CDR3 DNA: TGTGCCAGCAATCGCGGGAACGAGCAGTACTTC
J gene: TRBJ2-5; CDR3 length: 12; V gene: TRBV10-1; clone size: -; D gene: -; CDR3 protein: CASRYVRETQYF; CDR3 DNA: TGCGCCAGCAGGTACGTCAGGGAGACCCAGTACTTC
J gene: TRBJ2-7; CDR3 length: 13; V gene: TRBV6-2/TRBV6-3; clone size: once; D gene: TRBD1; CDR3 protein: CASSTLGQGEQYF; CDR3 DNA: TGTGCCAGCAGTACCCTTGGACAGGGCGAGCAGTACTTC
J gene: TRBJ2-3; CDR3 length: 16; V gene: TRBV19; clone size: -; D gene: TRBD1; CDR3 protein: CATVKTTGGRTDTQYF; CDR3 DNA: TGTGCCACCGTTAAAACGACAGGGGGCCGCACAGATACGCAGTATTTT
J gene: TRBJ2-1; CDR3 length: 15; V gene: TRBV12-5; clone size: -; D gene: -; CDR3 protein: CASGLGNTGLNEQFF; CDR3 DNA: TGTGCTAGTGGTTTGGGAAACACAGGGTTAAATGAGCAGTTCTTC
J gene: TRBJ2-3; CDR3 length: 11; V gene: TRBV20-1; clone size: -; D gene: -; CDR3 protein: CSASPVDTQYF; CDR3 DNA: TGCAGTGCTAGCCCCGTGGATACGCAGTATTTT
J gene: TRBJ2-7; CDR3 length: 14; V gene: TRBV27; clone size: -; D gene: TRBD1; CDR3 protein: CASSPRDRGNEQYF; CDR3 DNA: TGTGCCAGCAGTCCCCGGGACAGGGGCAACGAGCAGTACTTC
J gene: TRBJ1-1; CDR3 length: 17; V gene: TRBV11-2; clone size: -; D gene: -; CDR3 protein: CASSLIGPGQGGTEAFF; CDR3 DNA: TGTGCCAGCAGCTTAATCGGCCCGGGACAAGGAGGCACTGAAGCTTTCTTT
J gene: TRBJ1-5; CDR3 length: 13; V gene: TRBV7-9; clone size: -; D gene: -; CDR3 protein: CASSLLANQPQHF; CDR3 DNA: TGTGCCAGCAGCTTGTTGGCTAATCAGCCCCAGCATTTT
J gene: TRBJ2-7; CDR3 length: 16; V gene: TRBV7-6; clone size: -; D gene: -; CDR3 protein: CASSSQIWGDSYEQYF; CDR3 DNA: TGTGCCAGCAGCTCCCAAATCTGGGGGGACTCCTACGAGCAGTACTTC
J gene: TRBJ1-3; CDR3 length: 17; V gene: TRBV10-3; clone size: -; D gene: TRBD1; CDR3 protein: CAISVGQGTPSGNTIYF; CDR3 DNA: TGTGCCATCAGTGTAGGACAGGGTACCCCCTCTGGAAACACCATATATTTT
J gene: TRBJ1-5; CDR3 length: 15; V gene: TRBV28; clone size: -; D gene: TRBD1; CDR3 protein: CASSFSGQSNQPQHF; CDR3 DNA: TGTGCCAGCAGTTTCTCGGGACAGTCGAATCAGCCCCAGCATTTT
J gene: TRBJ1-2; CDR3 length: 13; V gene: TRBV29-1; clone size: -; D gene: TRBD1; CDR3 protein: CSVTGVRGYGYTF; CDR3 DNA: TGCAGCGTTACAGGGGTCCGGGGCTATGGCTACACCTTC